This T cell receptor (beta chain) was recorded in a study of post-analysis software for immune sequencing data (dated by TCRdb to about 2015). Describing the broader study: Disease courses on record covered relapsing-remitting, secondary progressive and progressive-relapsing multiple sclerosis, though some patients had no subtype annotation. The patient repertoires were compared against 10 to 12 previously published healthy control repertoires obtained from donors aged roughly 6 to 28 years. A subset of samples was prepared in parallel using single-end sample barcoding, then pooled and co-amplified after Illumina adapter ligation. Results and caveats for the whole study, not just this receptor: The control group was slightly older than the multiple sclerosis patient group. Significantly lower normalized Chao1 diversity was found in multiple sclerosis patients than in controls, suggesting substantial peripheral T-cell clonal expansion. Direct clustering with F measure revealed strong co-clustering of samples prepared in the same batch, which led to a batch-effect correction.

To demonstrate the VDJtools post-analysis software, TCR beta repertoires were profiled from the peripheral blood of more than ten young patients with multiple sclerosis. The multiple sclerosis patients were children and adolescents ranging in age from roughly 6 to 16 years. About this clonotype: Its recognized antigen is unknown. One base away there is no much larger clone; base qualities are not given.

Libraries were constructed by PCR. The sequencer listed for this sample is Illumina HiSeq 2500. To reduce PCR and sequencing biases, unique molecular identifiers were incorporated into the TCR beta cDNA libraries. Every 1 to 10 million input T cells yielded around 500,000 cDNA molecules, meaning each molecule approximated one T cell. Patient libraries were prepared and sequenced with the same protocol used for the earlier healthy control dataset. Samples belonging to the same batch were prepared together, multiplexed and sequenced on a shared HiSeq lane. In the paper's pipeline: Raw barcoded reads were processed with MIGEC, and single-read molecular identifier groups were discarded before consensus assembly and CDR3 extraction. Clonotype tables were post-analysed with VDJtools, and diversity was normalized by down-sampling all datasets to the smallest sample size. To correct batch-related cross-sample contamination, repertoire overlap clustering matched CDR3 amino acid sequences but not nucleotide sequences. TCRdb reworked the public reads: Q25 trimming with fastp, MiXCR clone assembly, productive beta chains retained. Rows are unified per CDR3 protein, each entry keeping the most common DNA and genes. These V and J calls are TCRdb output, not the study's own analysis. The sample yields 400,000 to 500,000 distinct CDR3 sequences; 39% were counted once. 7.6% of the sample is in the top ten clones.

Sequenced: blood. The receptor was isolated from a girl between 2 and 10 years old with multiple sclerosis.

For the CDR3, the sequence is CASSGLAGESTGELFF. The nucleotide sequence reads TGTGCCAGCAGTGGACTAGCGGGAGAGTCCACCGGGGAGCTGTTTTTT. The chain is assembled from TRBV6-1 and TRBJ2-2, with TRBD2 matching 12 junction bases. Trimmed from V: 4 bases; trimmed from J: 4 bases; junction bases lacking a gene match: 4. From cysteine to phenylalanine, the CDR3 is 16 amino acids long. CDR3 DNA only is kept here, 48 bases in frame from base 1. CDR1 MNHNS and CDR2 SASEGT are derived from the germline V gene.